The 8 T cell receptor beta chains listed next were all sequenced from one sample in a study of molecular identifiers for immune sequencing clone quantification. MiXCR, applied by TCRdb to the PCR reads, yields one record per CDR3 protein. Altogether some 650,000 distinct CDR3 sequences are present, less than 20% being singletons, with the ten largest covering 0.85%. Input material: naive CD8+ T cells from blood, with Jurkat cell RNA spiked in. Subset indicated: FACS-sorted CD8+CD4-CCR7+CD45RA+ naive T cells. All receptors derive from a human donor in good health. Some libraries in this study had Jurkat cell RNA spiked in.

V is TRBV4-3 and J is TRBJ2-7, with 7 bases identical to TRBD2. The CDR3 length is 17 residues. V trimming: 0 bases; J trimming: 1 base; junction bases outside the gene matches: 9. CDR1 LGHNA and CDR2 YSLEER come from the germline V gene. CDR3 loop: CASSQDPAGDLSYEQYF. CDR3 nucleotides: TGCGCCAGCAGCCAAGATCCGGCGGGAGACTTGTCCTACGAGCAGTACTTC.

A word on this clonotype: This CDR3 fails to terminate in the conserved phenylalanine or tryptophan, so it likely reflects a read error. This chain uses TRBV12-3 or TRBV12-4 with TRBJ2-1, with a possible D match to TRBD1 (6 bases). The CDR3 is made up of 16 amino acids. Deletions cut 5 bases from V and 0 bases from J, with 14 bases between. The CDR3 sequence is CASSDRQVSSYNEQFL. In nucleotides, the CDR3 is TGTGCCAGCAGTGACCGACAGGTGAGCTCCTACAATGAGCAGTTCCTC.

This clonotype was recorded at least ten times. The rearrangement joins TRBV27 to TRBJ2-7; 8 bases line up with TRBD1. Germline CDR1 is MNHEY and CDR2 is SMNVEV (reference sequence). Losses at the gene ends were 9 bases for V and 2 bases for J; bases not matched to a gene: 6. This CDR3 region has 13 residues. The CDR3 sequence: CASGTGLAYEQYF. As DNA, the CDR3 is TGTGCCAGTGGGACAGGATTAGCCTACGAGCAGTACTTC.

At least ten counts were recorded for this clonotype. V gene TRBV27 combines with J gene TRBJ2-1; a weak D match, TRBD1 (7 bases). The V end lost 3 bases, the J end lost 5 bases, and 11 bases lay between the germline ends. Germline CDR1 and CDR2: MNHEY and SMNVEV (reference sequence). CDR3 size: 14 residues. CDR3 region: CASSFRGVHNEQFF. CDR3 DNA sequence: TGTGCCAGCAGTTTCAGGGGGGTCCACAATGAGCAGTTCTTC.

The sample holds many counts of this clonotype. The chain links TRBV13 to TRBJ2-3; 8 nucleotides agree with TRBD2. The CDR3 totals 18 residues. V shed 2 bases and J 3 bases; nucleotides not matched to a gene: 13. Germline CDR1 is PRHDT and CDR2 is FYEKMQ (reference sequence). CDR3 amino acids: CASSLILPGGPGTDTQYF. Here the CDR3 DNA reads TGTGCCAGCAGCTTAATTTTACCGGGAGGGCCAGGAACAGATACGCAGTATTTT.

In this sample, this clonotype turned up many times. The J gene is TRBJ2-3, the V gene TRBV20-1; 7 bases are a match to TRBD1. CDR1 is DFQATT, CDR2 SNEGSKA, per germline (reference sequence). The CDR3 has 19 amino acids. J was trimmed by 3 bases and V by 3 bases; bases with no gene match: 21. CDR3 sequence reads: CSAREHNPQDRVWTDTQYF. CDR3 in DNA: TGCAGTGCTAGGGAACATAACCCCCAAGACAGGGTCTGGACAGATACGCAGTATTTT.

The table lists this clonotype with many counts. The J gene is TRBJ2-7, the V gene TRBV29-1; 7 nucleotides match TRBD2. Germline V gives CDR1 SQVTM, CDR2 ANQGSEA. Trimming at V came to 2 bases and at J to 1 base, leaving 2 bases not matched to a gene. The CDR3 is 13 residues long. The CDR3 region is CSVELAASYEQYF. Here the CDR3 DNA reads TGCAGCGTTGAACTAGCGGCGTCCTACGAGCAGTACTTC.

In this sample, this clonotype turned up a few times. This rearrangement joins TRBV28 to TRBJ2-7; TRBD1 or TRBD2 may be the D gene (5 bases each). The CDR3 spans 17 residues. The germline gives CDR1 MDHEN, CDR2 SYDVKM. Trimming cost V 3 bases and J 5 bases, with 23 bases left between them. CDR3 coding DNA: TGTGCCAGCAGTTTTCGACAGAACTGGGATTCGGGGAACGAGCAGTACTTC. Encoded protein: CASSFRQNWDSGNEQYF.